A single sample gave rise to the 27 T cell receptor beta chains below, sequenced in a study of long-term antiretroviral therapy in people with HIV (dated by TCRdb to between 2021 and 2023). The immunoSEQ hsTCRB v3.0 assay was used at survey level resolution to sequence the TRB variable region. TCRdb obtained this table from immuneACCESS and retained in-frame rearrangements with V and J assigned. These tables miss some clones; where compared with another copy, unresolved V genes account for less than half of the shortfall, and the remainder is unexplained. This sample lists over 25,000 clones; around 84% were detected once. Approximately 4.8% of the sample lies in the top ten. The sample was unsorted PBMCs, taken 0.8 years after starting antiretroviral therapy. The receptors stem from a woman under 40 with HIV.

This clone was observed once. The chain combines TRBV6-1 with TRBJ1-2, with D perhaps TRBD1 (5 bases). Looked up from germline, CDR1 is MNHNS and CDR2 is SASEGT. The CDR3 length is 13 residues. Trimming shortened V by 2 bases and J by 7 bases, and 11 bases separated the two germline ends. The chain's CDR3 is CASSEQGVAGYTF. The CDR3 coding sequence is TGTGCCAGCAGTGAACAGGGTGTAGCTGGCTACACCTTC.

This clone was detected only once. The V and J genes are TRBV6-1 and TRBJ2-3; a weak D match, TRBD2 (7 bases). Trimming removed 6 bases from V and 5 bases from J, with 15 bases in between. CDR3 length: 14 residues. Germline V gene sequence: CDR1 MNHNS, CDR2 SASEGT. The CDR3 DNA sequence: TGTGCCAGCAGCCTGGGGGGGCCGGGAGATACGCAGTATTTT. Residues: CASSLGGPGDTQYF.

This CDR3 reads CASSRSGATYEQYV. The CDR3 DNA sequence: TGTGCCAGCAGCCGCTCCGGGGCAACTTACGAGCAGTACGTC. This chain joins TRBV7-2 and TRBJ2-7; D is possibly TRBD1 or TRBD2 (5 bases each). Germline V gives CDR1 SGHTA, CDR2 FQGNSA. Trimming took off 5 bases at V and 4 bases at J, with 15 bases between the two ends. The CDR3 consists of 14 residues.

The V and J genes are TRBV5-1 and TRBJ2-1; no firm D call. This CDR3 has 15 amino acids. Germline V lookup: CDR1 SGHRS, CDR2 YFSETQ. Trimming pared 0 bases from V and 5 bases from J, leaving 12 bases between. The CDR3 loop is CASSLAFGLNNEQFF. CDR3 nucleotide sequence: TGCGCCAGCAGCTTGGCGTTTGGGCTAAACAATGAGCAGTTCTTC.

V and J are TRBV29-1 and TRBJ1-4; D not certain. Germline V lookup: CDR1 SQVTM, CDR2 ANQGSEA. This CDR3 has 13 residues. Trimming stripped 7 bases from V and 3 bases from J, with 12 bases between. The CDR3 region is CSASGPPNEKLFF. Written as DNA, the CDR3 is TGCAGCGCCTCCGGGCCCCCTAATGAAAAACTGTTTTTT.

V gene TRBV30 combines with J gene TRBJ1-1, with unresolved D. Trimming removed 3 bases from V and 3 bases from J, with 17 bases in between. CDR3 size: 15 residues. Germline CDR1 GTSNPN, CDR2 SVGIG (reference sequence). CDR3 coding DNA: TGTGCCTGGAGGCACGTCCGGGTGAGGGACACTGAAGCTTTCTTT. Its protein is CAWRHVRVRDTEAFF.

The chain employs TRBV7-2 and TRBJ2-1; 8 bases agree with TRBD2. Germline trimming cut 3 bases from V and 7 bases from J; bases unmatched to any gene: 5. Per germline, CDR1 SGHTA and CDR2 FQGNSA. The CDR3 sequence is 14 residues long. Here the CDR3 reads CASSFPGGPNEQFF. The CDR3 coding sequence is TGTGCCAGCAGCTTTCCGGGGGGGCCAAATGAGCAGTTCTTC.

In nucleotides, the CDR3 is TGCAGTGCGCTCCAGGTTTACGAGCAGTACTTC. It translates to CSALQVYEQYF. The V gene is TRBV20-1, the J gene TRBJ2-7; D is uncertain. The V end was cut by 6 bases, the J end by 4 bases, with 10 bases between. CDR3 length equals 11 residues. CDR1 and CDR2 from the germline V gene are DFQATT and SNEGSKA (reference sequence).

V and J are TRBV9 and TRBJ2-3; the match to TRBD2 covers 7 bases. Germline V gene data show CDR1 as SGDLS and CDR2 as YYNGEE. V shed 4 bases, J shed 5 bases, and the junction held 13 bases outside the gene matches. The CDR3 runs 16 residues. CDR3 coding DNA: TGTGCCAGCAGCCCTCACCTAGCGTCGGGGGGAGATACGCAGTATTTT. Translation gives CASSPHLASGGDTQYF.

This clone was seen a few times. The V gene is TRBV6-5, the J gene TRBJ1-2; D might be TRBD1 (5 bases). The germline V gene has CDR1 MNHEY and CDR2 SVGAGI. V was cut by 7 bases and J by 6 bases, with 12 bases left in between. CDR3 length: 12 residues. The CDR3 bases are TGTGCCAGCACCAACGGGGCTAATGGCTACACCTTC. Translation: CASTNGANGYTF.

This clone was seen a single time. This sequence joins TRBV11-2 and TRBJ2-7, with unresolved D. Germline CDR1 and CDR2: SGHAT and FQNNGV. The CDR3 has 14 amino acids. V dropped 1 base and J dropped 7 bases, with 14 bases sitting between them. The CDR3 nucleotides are TGTGCCAGCAGCTTAGGACACTACTACGAGGAGCAGTACGTC. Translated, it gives CASSLGHYYEEQYV.

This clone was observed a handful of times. Here the CDR3 reads CASSSGHTYEQYV. The CDR3 DNA sequence: TGTGCCAGCAGCTCGGGACATACCTACGAGCAGTACGTC. The chain has TRBV7-9 and TRBJ2-7; possible D gene TRBD1, 6 bases. CDR1 SEHNR and CDR2 FQNEAQ come from the germline V gene (reference sequence). Trimming stripped 4 bases from V and 2 bases from J, with 9 bases between. This CDR3 has 13 amino acids.

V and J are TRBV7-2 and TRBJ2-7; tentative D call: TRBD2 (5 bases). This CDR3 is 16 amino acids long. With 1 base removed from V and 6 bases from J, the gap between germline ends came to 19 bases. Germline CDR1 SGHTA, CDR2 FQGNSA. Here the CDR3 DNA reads TGTGCCAGCAGCTTAGGAATGTCCAGCGGAGGTAGCGAGCAGTACTTC. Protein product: CASSLGMSSGGSEQYF.

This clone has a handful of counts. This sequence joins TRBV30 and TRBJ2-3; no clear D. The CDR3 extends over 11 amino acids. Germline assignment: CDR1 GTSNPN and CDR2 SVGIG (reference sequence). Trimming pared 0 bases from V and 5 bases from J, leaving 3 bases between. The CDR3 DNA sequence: TGTGCCTGGAGTGTAGAAGATACGCAGTATTTT. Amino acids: CAWSVEDTQYF.

The CDR3 sequence is CASSYHTPTSGAYSYNEQFF. In DNA form, the CDR3 reads TGTGCCAGCAGCTACCATACCCCGACTAGCGGGGCATACTCCTACAATGAGCAGTTCTTC. This chain uses TRBV6-7 with TRBJ2-1; 11 bases are shared with TRBD2. TRBV6-7 is identified as an open reading frame with a role that is uncertain. Trimming at V came to 6 bases and at J to 0 bases, leaving 16 bases not matched to a gene. The CDR3 spans 20 residues.

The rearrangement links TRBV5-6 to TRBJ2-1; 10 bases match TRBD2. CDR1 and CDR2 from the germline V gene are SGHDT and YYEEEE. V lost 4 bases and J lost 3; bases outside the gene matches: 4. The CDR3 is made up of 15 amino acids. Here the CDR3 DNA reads TGTGCCAGCAGCCTACTAGCGGGGATCTACAATGAGCAGTTCTTC. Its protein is CASSLLAGIYNEQFF.

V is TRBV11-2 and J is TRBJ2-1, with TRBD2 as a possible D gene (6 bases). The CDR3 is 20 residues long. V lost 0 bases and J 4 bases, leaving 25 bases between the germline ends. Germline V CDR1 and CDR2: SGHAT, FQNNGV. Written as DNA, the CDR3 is TGTGCCAGCAGCTTAGATTTAGCTGCCGTTGGAGGGGTTGGTTACAATGAGCAGTTCTTC. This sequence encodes CASSLDLAAVGGVGYNEQFF.

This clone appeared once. The CDR3 sequence: CASRRGDQNTEAFF. Written as DNA, the CDR3 is TGTGCCAGCAGAAGGGGGGACCAGAACACTGAAGCTTTCTTT. The chain carries TRBV2 and TRBJ1-1; TRBD1 might be the D (6 bases). The germline V and J ends were trimmed by 6 bases and 1 base, with 12 bases remaining between them. This CDR3 has 14 amino acids. Germline CDR1 is SNHLY and CDR2 is FYNNEI.

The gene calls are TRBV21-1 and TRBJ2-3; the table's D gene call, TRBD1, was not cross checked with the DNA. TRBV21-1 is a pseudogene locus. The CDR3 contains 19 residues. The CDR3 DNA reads TGTGCCAGCAGTCCCCTCCCCCCCCGTGGGGCCCACCCGACAGATACGCAGTATTTT. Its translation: CASSPLPPRGAHPTDTQYF.

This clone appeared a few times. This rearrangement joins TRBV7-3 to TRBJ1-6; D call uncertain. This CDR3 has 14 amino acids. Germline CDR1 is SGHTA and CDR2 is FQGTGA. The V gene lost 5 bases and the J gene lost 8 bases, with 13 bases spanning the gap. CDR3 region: CASSPGAGHSPLHF. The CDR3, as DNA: TGTGCCAGCAGCCCGGGAGCCGGGCATTCACCCCTCCACTTT.

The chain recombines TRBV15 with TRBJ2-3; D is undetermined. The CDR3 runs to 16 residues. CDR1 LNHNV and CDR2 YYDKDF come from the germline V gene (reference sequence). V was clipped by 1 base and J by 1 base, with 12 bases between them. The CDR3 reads CATSRVSGSRTDTQYF. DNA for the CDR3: TGTGCCACCAGCAGAGTTTCAGGTAGTCGCACAGATACGCAGTATTTT.

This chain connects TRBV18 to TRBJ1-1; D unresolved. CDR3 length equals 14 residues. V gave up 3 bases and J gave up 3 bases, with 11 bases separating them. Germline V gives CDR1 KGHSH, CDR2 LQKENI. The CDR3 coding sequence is TGTGCCAGCTCACCGCTAAGCGGGGACACTGAAGCTTTCTTT. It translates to CASSPLSGDTEAFF.

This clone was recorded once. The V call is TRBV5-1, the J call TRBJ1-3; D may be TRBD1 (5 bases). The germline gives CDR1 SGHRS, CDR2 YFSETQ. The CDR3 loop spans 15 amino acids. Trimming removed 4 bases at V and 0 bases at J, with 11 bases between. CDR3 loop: CASSLTGDSGNTIYF. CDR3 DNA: TGCGCCAGCAGCCTAACGGGGGACTCTGGAAACACCATATATTTT.

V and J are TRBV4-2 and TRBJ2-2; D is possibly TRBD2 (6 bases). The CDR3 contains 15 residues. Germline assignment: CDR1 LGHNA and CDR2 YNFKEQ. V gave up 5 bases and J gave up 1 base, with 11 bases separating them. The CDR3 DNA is TGTGCCAGCAGCTTTAGTAGCGGGAACACCGGGGAGCTGTTTTTT. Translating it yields CASSFSSGNTGELFF.

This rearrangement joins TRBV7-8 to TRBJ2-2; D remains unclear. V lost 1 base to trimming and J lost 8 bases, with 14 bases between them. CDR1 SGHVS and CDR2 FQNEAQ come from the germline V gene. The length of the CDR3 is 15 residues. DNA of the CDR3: TGTGCCAGCAGCTTAGTGGAGATAGGTACTGGGGAGCTGTTTTTT. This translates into CASSLVEIGTGELFF.

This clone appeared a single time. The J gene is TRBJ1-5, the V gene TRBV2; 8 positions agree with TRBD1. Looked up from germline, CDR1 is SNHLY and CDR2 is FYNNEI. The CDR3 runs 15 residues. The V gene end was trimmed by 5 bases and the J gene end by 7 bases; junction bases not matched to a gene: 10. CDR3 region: CASSRLQGGLQPQHF. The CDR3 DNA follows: TGTGCCAGCAGTAGGTTACAGGGGGGTTTGCAGCCCCAGCATTTT. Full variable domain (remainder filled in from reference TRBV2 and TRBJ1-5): EPEVTQTPSHQVTQMGQEVILRCVPISNHLYFYWYRQILGQKVEFLVSFYNNEISEKSEIFDDQFSVERPDGSNFTLKIRSTKLEDSAMYFCASSRLQGGLQPQHFGDGTRLSIL.

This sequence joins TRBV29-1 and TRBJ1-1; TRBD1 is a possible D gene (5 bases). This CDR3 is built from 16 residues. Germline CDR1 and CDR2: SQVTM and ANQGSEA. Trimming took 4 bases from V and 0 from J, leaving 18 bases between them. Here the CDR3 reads CSVVDEAGTLNTEAFF. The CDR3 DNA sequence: TGCAGCGTTGTGGATGAGGCGGGGACCCTGAACACTGAAGCTTTCTTT.